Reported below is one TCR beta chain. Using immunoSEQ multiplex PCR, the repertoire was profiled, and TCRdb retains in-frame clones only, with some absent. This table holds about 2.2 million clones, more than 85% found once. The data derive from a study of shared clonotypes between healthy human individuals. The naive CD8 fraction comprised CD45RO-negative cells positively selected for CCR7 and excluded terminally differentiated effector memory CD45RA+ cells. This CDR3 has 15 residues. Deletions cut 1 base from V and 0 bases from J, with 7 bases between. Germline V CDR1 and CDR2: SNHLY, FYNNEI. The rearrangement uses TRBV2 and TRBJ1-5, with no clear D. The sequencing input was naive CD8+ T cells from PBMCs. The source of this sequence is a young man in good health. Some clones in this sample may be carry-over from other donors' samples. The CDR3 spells CASSEEGHSNQPQHF. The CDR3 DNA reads TGTGCCAGCAGTGAAGAAGGCCATAGCAATCAGCCCCAGCATTTT.